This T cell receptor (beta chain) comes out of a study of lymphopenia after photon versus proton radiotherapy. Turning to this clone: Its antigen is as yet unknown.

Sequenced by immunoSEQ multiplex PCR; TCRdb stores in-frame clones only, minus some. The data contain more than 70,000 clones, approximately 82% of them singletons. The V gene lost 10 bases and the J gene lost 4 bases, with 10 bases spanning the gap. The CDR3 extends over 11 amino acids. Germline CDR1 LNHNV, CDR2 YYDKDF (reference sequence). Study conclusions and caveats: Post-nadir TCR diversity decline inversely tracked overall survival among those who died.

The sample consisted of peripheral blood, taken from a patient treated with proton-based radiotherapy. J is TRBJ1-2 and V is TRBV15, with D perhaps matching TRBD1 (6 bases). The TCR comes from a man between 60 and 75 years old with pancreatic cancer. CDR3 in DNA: TGTGCCATTGGGACACCCTATGGCTACACCTTC. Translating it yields CAIGTPYGYTF.